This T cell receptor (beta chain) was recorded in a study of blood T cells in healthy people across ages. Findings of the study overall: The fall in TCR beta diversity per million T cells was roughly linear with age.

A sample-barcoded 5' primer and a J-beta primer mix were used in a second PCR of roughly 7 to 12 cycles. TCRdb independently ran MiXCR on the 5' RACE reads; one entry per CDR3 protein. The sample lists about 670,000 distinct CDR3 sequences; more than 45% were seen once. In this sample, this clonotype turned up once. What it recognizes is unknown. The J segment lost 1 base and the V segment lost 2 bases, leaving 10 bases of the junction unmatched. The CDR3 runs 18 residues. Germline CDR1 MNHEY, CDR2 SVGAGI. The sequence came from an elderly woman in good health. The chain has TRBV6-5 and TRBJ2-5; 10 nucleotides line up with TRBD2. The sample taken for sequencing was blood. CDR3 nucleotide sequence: TGTGCCAGCAGTTACCGTCTTACGAGCGGGAGGGGCCAAGAGACCCAGTACTTC. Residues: CASSYRLTSGRGQETQYF.